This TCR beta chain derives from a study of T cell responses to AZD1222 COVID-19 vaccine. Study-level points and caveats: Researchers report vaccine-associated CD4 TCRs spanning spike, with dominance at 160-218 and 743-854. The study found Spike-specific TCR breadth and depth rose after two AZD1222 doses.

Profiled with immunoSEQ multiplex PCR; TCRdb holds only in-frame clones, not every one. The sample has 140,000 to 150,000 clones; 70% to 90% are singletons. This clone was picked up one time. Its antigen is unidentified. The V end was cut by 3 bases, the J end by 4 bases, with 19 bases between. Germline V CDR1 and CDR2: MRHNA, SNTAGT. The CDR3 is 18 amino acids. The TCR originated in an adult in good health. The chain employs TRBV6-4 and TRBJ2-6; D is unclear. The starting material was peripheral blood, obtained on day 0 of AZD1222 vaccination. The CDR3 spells CASSESSAELWGANVLTF. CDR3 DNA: TGTGCCAGCAGTGAATCCAGCGCTGAACTCTGGGGGGCCAACGTCCTGACTTTC.